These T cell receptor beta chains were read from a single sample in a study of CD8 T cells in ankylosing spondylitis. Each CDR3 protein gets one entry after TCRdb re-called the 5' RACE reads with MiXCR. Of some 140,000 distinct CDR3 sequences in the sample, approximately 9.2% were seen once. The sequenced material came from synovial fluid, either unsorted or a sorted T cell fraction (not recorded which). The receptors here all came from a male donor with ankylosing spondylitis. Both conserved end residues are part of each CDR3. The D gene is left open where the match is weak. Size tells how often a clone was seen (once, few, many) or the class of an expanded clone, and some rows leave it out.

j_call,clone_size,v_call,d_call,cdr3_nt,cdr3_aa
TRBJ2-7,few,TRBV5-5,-,TGTGCCAGCAGCAACCGACAGACCTACGAGCAGTACTTC,CASSNRQTYEQYF
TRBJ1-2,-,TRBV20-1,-,TGCAGTGCTAGACCGGACCGGGGTGGCTACACCTTC,CSARPDRGGYTF
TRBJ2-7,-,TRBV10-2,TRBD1,TGCGCCAGCAGGCGGACAGGGGGCGGATACGAGCAGTACTTC,CASRRTGGGYEQYF
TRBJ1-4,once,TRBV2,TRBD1,TGTGCCAGCAGCTTAGGGACAGGGGCCGGAGAAAAACTGTTTTTT,CASSLGTGAGEKLFF
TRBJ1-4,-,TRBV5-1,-,TGCGCCAGCAGCCTCACGACCCGCCTGACAGGTCCGGAGGAAAAACTGTTTTTT,CASSLTTRLTGPEEKLFF
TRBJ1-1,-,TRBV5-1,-,TGCGCCAGCAGCTTGGGAGGAGGCGGCGGCACTGAAGCTTTCTTT,CASSLGGGGGTEAFF
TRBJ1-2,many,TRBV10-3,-,TGTGCCATCAGTGAGTCGTACTCCGAGGAGGGCTACACCTTC,CAISESYSEEGYTF
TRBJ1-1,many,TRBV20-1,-,TGCAGTGCTTTTCATCCACTGAACACTGAAGCTTTCTTT,CSAFHPLNTEAFF
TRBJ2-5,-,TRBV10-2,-,TGCGCCAGCAATCAAATAGTGAGGGGTCCTAGCTGGGAGACCCAGTACTTC,CASNQIVRGPSWETQYF
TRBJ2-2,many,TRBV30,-,TGTGCCTGGAACCCGGACACCGGGGAGCTGTTTTTT,CAWNPDTGELFF
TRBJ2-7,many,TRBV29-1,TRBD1,TGCAGCGTAAGGACAGGGAGCTCCTACGAGCAGTACTTC,CSVRTGSSYEQYF
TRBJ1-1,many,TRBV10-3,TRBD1,TGTGCCATCAGTGAGTCGACTCGAGACAGGGTAGGGATGAACACTGAAGCTTTCTTT,CAISESTRDRVGMNTEAFF
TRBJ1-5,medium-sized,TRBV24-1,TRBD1,TGTGCCACCAGTGATCCCCGACAGGGGAGCAATCAGCCCCAGCATTTT,CATSDPRQGSNQPQHF
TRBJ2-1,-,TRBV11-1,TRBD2,TGTGCCAGCAGCTCCCAAGGGTGGGCTAGCGGGAGCTCCTACAATGAGCAGTTCTTC,CASSSQGWASGSSYNEQFF
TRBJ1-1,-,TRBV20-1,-,TGCAGTGCTAAAGACTGGCGGGACACTGAAGCTTTCTTT,CSAKDWRDTEAFF
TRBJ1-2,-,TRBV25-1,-,TGTGCCAGCAGTGGTCAAGGGCAACTTAACTATGGCTACACCTTC,CASSGQGQLNYGYTF
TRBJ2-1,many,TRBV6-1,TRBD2,TGTGCCAGCAGATCGGGACTAGCCAACAATGAGCAGTTCTTC,CASRSGLANNEQFF
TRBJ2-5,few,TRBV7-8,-,TGTGCCAGCAGCATTCCGGGGGCAGAGACCCAGTACTTC,CASSIPGAETQYF
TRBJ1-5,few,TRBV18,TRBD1,TGTGCCAGCTCACCGATGGCAGGGGGAGTCGGTCAGCCCCAGCATTTT,CASSPMAGGVGQPQHF
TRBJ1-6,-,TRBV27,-,TGTGCCAGCAGAGGAGGAGCCTCCTATAATTCACCCCTCCACTTT,CASRGGASYNSPLHF
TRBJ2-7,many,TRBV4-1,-,TGCGCCAGCAGCCAAGGTCCAGGGGGGAGCTCCTACGAGCAGTACTTC,CASSQGPGGSSYEQYF
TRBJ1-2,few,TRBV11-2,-,TGTGCCAGCAGCCCTATGTACGACTATGGCTACACCTTC,CASSPMYDYGYTF
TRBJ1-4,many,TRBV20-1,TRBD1,TGCAGTGCTTGGACAGGGGGTTCGACAACTAATGAAAAACTGTTTTTT,CSAWTGGSTTNEKLFF
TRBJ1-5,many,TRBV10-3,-,TGTGCCATCGGGGACGGGAATCAGCCCCAGCATTTT,CAIGDGNQPQHF
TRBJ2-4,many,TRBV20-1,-,TGCAGTGCTAGTCATCCTTCTAAAGCCAAAAACATTCAGTACTTC,CSASHPSKAKNIQYF
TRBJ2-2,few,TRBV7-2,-,TGTGCCAGCAGCGAGCAACGGGAGCTGTTTTTT,CASSEQRELFF
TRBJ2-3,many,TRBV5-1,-,TGCGCCAGCAGCTCCATGGCAAGCACAGATACGCAGTATTTT,CASSSMASTDTQYF
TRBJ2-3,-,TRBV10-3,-,TGTGCCATCAGTGAGTTCCGGGATGAGGGCACAGATACGCAGTATTTT,CAISEFRDEGTDTQYF
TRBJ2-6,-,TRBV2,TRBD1,TGTGCCAGCAGTCCCTGGGTAGGGGGCAGTGGGGCCAACGTCCTGACTTTC,CASSPWVGGSGANVLTF
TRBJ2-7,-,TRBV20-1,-,TGCAGTGCGGGACGATGGTCAAGCTCCTACGAGCAGTACTTC,CSAGRWSSSYEQYF
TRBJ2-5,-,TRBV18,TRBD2,TGTGCCAGCTCACCGGCTAGCGGAAAAGAGACCCAGTACTTC,CASSPASGKETQYF